The present entry profiles one TCR beta chain with its context. Sequencing was performed with immunoSEQ multiplex PCR; in TCRdb, only in-frame clones are kept and a portion is missing. This sample has 60,000 to 85,000 clones, with 91% found just once. The data were obtained in a study of T cell changes during pregnancy in multiple sclerosis. From germline, CDR1 is MDHEN and CDR2 SYDVKM. With V trimmed by 6 bases and J by 2 bases, 3 bases remained unmatched. The CDR3 length is 14 residues. This receptor was obtained from a female donor with multiple sclerosis, enrolled in a pregnancy study. The chain joins TRBV28 to TRBJ2-7; TRBD2 matches at 11 bases. Sample: peripheral blood, taken in the first trimester of pregnancy. CDR3 region: CASRLAGGPYEQYF. The DNA for the CDR3 is TGTGCCAGCAGGCTAGCGGGAGGCCCCTACGAGCAGTACTTC.